This T cell receptor beta chain emerged from a study of cytomegalovirus exposure and HLA in healthy donors. The PCR had 60 Vbeta and 13 Jbeta primers. Profiled with immunoSEQ multiplex PCR; TCRdb holds only in-frame clones, not every one. The table shows 150,000 to 200,000 clones, with roughly 72% occurring only once. The germline CDR1 and CDR2 sequences are GTSNPN and SVGIG (reference sequence). V was shortened by 4 bases and J by 3 bases, with 24 bases between the two germline ends. The CDR3 consists of 18 residues. Material for sequencing was PBMCs. The gene calls are TRBV30 and TRBJ1-4, with D perhaps matching TRBD1 (5 bases). The receptor was isolated from a woman aged 30 to 39 in good health and CMV-seropositive. The CDR3 region is CAWNKGAPPYAANEKLFF. The CDR3 nucleotides read TGTGCCTGGAACAAAGGGGCACCGCCATATGCGGCTAATGAAAAACTGTTTTTT.